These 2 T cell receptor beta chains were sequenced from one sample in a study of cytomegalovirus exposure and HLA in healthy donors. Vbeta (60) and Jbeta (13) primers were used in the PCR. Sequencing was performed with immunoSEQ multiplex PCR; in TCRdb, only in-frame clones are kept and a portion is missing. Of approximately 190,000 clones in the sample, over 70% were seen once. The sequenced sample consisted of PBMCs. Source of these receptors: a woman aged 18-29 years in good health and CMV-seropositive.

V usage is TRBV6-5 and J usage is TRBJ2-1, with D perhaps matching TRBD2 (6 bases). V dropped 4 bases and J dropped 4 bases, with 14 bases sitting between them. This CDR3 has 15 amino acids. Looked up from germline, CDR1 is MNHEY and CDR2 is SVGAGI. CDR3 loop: CASSFDGGPYNEQFF. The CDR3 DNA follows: TGTGCCAGCAGTTTTGACGGAGGGCCGTACAATGAGCAGTTCTTC.

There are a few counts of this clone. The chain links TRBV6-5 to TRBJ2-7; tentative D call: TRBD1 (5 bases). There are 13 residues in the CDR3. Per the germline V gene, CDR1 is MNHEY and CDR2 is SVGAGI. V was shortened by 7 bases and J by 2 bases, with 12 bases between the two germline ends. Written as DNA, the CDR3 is TGTGCCAGCAACCCCGACAGCCCCTACGAGCAGTACTTC. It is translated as CASNPDSPYEQYF.